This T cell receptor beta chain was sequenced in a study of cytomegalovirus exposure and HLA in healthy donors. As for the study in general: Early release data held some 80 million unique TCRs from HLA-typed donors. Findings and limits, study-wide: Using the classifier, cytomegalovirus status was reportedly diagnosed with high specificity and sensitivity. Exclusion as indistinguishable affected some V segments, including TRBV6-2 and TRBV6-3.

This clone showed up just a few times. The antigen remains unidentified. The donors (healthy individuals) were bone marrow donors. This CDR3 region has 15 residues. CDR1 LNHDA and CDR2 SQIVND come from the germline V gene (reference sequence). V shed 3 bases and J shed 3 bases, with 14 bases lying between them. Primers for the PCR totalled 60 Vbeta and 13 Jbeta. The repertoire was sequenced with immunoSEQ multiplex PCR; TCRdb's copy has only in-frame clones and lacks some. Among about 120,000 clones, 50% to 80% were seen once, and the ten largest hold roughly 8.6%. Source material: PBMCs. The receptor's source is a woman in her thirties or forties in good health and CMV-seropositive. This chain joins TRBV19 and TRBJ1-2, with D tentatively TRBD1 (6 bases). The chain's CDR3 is CASSMPQGPYYGYTF. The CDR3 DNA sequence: TGTGCCAGTAGTATGCCCCAGGGGCCGTACTATGGCTACACCTTC.